This T cell receptor (beta chain) comes out of a study of T cell responses to AZD1222 COVID-19 vaccine. Across the whole study: Second-dose schedules of about 4 or about 12 weeks were combined.

Method: immunoSEQ multiplex PCR; TCRdb's copy keeps in-frame clones and lacks some. The table records about 120,000 clones, approximately 90% of them present only once. In regard to this clone: Its target is unknown.

Unmatched junction bases numbered 6, after V lost 2 bases and J lost 4 bases. The CDR3 spans 16 residues. Germline CDR1 SGHVS, CDR2 FQNEAQ. Broader study findings: Donors were chiefly white British, with a greater number of females, and clonal diversity was perhaps underestimated. Researchers report vaccine-associated CD4 TCRs spanning spike, with dominance at 160-218 and 743-854.

The sample here was peripheral blood, taken on day 0 of AZD1222 vaccination. This chain connects TRBV7-8 to TRBJ1-3; TRBD1 agrees at 9 bases. The clonotype comes from an adult in good health. CDR3 region: CASSLTGGASGNTIYF. As DNA, the CDR3 is TGTGCCAGCAGCTTAACAGGGGGCGCATCAGGAAACACCATATATTTT. The full variable domain, its missing parts supplied by reference TRBV7-8 and TRBJ1-3, is GAGVSQSPRYKVAKRGQDVALRCDPISGHVSLFWYQQALGQGPEFLTYFQNEAQLDKSGLPSDRFFAERPEGSVSTLKIQRTQQEDSAVYLCASSLTGGASGNTIYFGEGSWLTVV.